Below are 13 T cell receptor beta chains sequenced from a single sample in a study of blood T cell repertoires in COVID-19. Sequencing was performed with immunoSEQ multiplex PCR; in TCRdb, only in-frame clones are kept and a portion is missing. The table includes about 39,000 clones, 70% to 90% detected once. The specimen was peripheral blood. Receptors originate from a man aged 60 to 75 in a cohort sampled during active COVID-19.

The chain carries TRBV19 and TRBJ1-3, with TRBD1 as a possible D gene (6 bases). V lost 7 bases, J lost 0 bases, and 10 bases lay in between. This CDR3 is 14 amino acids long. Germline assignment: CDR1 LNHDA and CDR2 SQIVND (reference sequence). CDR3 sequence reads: CASNNRVSGNTIYF. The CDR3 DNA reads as TGTGCCAGTAACAACAGGGTCTCTGGAAACACCATATATTTT.

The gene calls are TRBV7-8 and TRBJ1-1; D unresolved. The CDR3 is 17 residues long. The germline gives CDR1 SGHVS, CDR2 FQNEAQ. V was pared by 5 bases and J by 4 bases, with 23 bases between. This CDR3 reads CASSPRGLATTATEAFF. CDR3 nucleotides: TGTGCCAGCAGCCCACGGGGTCTAGCCACGACGGCCACTGAAGCTTTCTTT.

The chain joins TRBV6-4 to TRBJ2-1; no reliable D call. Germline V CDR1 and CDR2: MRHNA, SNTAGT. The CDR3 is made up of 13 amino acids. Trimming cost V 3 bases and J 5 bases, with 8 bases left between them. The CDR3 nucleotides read TGTGCCAGCAGTGATTTTTCAGACAATGAGCAGTTCTTC. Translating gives CASSDFSDNEQFF.

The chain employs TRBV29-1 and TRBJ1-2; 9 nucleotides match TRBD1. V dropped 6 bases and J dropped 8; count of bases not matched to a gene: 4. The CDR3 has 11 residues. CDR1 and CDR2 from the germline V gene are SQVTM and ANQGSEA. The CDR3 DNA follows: TGCAGCGTGGGGACAGGGACAGGCTACACCTTC. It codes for CSVGTGTGYTF.

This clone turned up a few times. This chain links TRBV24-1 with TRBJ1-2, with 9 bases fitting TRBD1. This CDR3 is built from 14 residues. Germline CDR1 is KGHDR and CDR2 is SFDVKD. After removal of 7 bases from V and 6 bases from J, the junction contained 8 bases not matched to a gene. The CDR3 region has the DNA TGTGCCACCAGGGGAAGGGACAGGGAGGATGGCTACACCTTC. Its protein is CATRGRDREDGYTF.

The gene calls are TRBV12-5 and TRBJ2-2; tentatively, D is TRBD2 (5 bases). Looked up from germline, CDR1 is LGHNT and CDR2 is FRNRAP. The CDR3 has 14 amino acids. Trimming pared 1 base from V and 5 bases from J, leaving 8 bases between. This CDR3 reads CASGLGETTGELFF. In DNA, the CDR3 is TGTGCTAGTGGTTTGGGGGAGACGACCGGGGAGCTGTTTTTT.

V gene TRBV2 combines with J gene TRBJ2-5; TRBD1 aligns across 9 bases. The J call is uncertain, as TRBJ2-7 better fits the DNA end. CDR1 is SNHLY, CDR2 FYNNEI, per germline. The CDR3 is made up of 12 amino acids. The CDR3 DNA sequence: TGTGCCAGCAGGGGACAGGGCCCCGAGCAGTACTTC. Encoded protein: CASRGQGPEQYF.

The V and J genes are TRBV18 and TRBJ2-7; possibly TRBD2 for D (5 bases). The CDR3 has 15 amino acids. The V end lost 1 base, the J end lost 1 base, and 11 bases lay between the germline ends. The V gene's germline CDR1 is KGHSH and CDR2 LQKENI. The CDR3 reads CASSPQAGTSYEQYF. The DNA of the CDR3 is TGTGCCAGCTCACCACAGGCGGGTACATCCTACGAGCAGTACTTC.

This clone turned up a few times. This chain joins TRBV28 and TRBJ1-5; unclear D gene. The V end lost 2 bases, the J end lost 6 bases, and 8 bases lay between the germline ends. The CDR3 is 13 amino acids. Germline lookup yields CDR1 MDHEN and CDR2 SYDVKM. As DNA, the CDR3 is TGTGCCAGCAGTTTAGTAGCTCGTCAGCCCCAGCATTTT. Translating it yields CASSLVARQPQHF.

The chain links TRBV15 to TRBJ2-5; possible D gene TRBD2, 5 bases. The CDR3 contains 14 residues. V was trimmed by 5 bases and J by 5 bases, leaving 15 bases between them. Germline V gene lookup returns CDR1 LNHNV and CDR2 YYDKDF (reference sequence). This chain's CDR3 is CATSRLSSSETQYF. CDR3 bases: TGTGCCACCAGCCGTCTTTCTAGCTCCGAGACCCAGTACTTC.

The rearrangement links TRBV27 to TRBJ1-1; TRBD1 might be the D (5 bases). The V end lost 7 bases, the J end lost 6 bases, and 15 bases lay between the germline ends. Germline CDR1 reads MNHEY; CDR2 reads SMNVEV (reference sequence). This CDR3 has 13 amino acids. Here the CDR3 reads CASKLGTGAEAFF. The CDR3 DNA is TGTGCCAGCAAATTGGGAACGGGGGCTGAAGCTTTCTTT.

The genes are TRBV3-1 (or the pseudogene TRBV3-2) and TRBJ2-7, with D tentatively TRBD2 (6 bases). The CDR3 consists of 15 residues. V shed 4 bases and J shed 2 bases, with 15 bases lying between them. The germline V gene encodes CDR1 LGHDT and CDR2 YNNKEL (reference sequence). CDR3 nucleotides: TGTGCCAGCAGCCGCTTCCGGGACTGGACCTACGAGCAGTACTTC. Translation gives CASSRFRDWTYEQYF.

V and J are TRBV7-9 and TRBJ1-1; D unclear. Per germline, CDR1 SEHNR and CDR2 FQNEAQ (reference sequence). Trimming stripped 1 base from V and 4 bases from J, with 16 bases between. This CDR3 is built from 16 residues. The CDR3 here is CASSLDNGLLGTEAFF. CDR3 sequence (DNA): TGTGCCAGCAGCTTAGACAATGGGCTCTTGGGCACTGAAGCTTTCTTT. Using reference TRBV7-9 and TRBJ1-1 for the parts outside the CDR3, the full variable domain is DTGVSQNPRHKITKRGQNVTFRCDPISEHNRLYWYRQTLGQGPEFLTYFQNEAQLEKSRLLSDRFSAERPKGSFSTLEIQRTEQGDSAMYLCASSLDNGLLGTEAFFGQGTRLTVV.